Detailed here is one TCR beta chain. The antigen is undetermined. TCRdb reprocessed the RT-PCR reads via MiXCR and lists one record per CDR3 protein. The sample holds roughly 760,000 distinct CDR3 sequences, around 20% seen once. This sample was included in a study of response to subunit inactivated influenza vaccine. Study-wide points: There was a suggestion from the authors that each seasonal influenza vaccination recruits few new T cells.

The V gene lost 4 bases and the J gene lost 3 bases, with 16 bases spanning the gap. The CDR3 runs 15 residues. Germline V CDR1 and CDR2: LGHNA, YNFKEQ. The material was PBMCs from blood, obtained about 5 days after vaccination. The chain combines TRBV4-2 with TRBJ2-7; D not certain. The receptor's source is a man aged 45-60 years who received an inactivated influenza vaccine. CDR3 residues: CASSPSGISDYEQYF. CDR3 DNA: TGTGCCAGCAGCCCAAGTGGAATTTCAGACTACGAGCAGTACTTC.